These 15 T cell receptor beta chains were sequenced from one sample in a study of shared clonotypes between healthy human individuals. Sequencing used immunoSEQ multiplex PCR; TCRdb keeps in-frame clones, though not all of them. Of a few million clones listed, around 93% are singletons. Naivety among CD8 cells was defined by CD45RO negativity and positive CCR7 selection, thereby excluding terminally differentiated effector memory CD45RA+ cells. The source material was naive CD8+ T cells from PBMCs. All receptors come from a man aged 18 to 35 in good health. Some clones in this sample may be carry-over from other donors' samples.

The chain joins TRBV19 to TRBJ1-5; no clear D. Looked up from germline, CDR1 is LNHDA and CDR2 is SQIVND (reference sequence). CDR3 length: 14 residues. V lost 4 bases, J lost 6 bases, and 13 bases lay in between. Here the CDR3 DNA reads TGTGCCAGTAGTAGGGATAGAAGTGCTCAGCCCCAGCATTTT. It yields the protein CASSRDRSAQPQHF.

V usage is TRBV28 and J usage is TRBJ2-7, with 7 nucleotides matching TRBD1. Looked up from germline, CDR1 is MDHEN and CDR2 is SYDVKM. Trimming cost V 3 bases and J 5 bases; bases outside gene matches: 16. This CDR3 contains 17 residues. The CDR3 is CASSFSKTGSILDEQYF. As DNA, the CDR3 is TGTGCCAGCAGTTTTTCGAAGACAGGGAGTATTCTCGACGAGCAGTACTTC.

The V and J genes are TRBV5-1 and TRBJ1-1; D is unclear. V was clipped by 0 bases and J by 1 base, with 13 bases between them. Germline V CDR1 and CDR2: SGHRS, YFSETQ. The CDR3 spans 16 residues. The CDR3 nucleotides are TGCGCCAGCAGCTTGGGTCTGCGGGGTTCGAACACTGAAGCTTTCTTT. This translates into CASSLGLRGSNTEAFF.

The V and J genes are TRBV6-1 and TRBJ2-1, with D unresolved. The CDR3 contains 15 residues. CDR1 MNHNS and CDR2 SASEGT come from the germline V gene. V was shortened by 1 base and J by 1 base, with 8 bases between the two germline ends. The DNA for the CDR3 is TGTGCCAGCAGTGAAGATCCAGGTTCCTACAATGAGCAGTTCTTC. As protein: CASSEDPGSYNEQFF.

Remarks on this clone: Other nucleotide sequences in the sample specify the same CDR3. V and J are TRBV7-9 and TRBJ2-7; no reliable D call. V lost 0 bases and J lost 7, with 4 bases in between. The germline V gene has CDR1 SEHNR and CDR2 FQNEAQ (reference sequence). The CDR3 extends over 11 amino acids. Here the CDR3 DNA reads TGTGCCAGCAGCTTAGCGGGGGAGCAGTACTTC. Translation gives CASSLAGEQYF.

About this clone itself: Additional DNA sequences in this sample encode the identical CDR3. The rearrangement joins TRBV29-1 to TRBJ2-7, with a weak D call TRBD1 (6 bases). CDR1 is SQVTM, CDR2 ANQGSEA, per germline. This CDR3 spans 12 amino acids. Trimming left V 7 bases short and J 1 base short, with 11 bases between. The CDR3 region is CSALDSSYEQYF. CDR3 bases: TGCAGCGCATTGGACAGTTCCTACGAGCAGTACTTC.

This chain uses TRBV14 with TRBJ2-1; TRBD1 agrees at 10 bases. CDR3 length equals 18 residues. Trimming cost V 3 bases and J 0 bases; bases outside gene matches: 8. The V gene's germline CDR1 is SGHDN and CDR2 FVKESK. CDR3 nucleotide sequence: TGTGCCAGCAGCCATCCCCCGACAGGGGGCAGCTCCTACAATGAGCAGTTCTTC. Amino acids: CASSHPPTGGSSYNEQFF.

The chain has TRBV27 and TRBJ2-3; TRBD1 or TRBD2 may be the D gene (6 bases each). The ends were cut back, 1 base at V and 4 bases at J, with 12 bases in the middle. In germline, CDR1 is MNHEY, CDR2 SMNVEV (reference sequence). The CDR3 has 15 amino acids. The CDR3 loop is CASSLWRGDPDTQYF. CDR3 sequence (DNA): TGTGCCAGCAGTTTATGGAGGGGGGACCCAGATACGCAGTATTTT.

The chain has TRBV7-8 and TRBJ1-4; unclear D gene. CDR3 length equals 14 residues. The V end was cut by 2 bases, the J end by 4 bases, with 8 bases between. Germline CDR1 reads SGHVS; CDR2 reads FQNEAQ. The CDR3 coding sequence is TGTGCCAGCAGCTTAATAGCACATAATGAAAAACTGTTTTTT. Its translation: CASSLIAHNEKLFF.

This chain connects TRBV14 to TRBJ1-1; TRBD1 agrees at 7 bases. Germline V gene sequence: CDR1 SGHDN, CDR2 FVKESK. V dropped 3 bases and J dropped 2; count of bases not matched to a gene: 9. The CDR3 is 16 amino acids. The CDR3 region has the DNA TGTGCCAGCAGCCAGTTGGGAAGGGGGCACAACACTGAAGCTTTCTTT. The encoded protein is CASSQLGRGHNTEAFF.

Note on this clone: Relative to the germline gene, one junction end is altered; a read error may explain this. The genes are TRBV5-8 and TRBJ2-1; unclear D gene. This CDR3 has 11 amino acids. Looked up from germline, CDR1 is SGHTS and CDR2 is YDEGEE. The DNA for the CDR3 is TGTGCCAGCAGCTTATCATACGAACGGCTCTTC. Amino acids: CASSLSYERLF. The full variable domain, with the rest looked up from reference TRBV5-8 and TRBJ2-1, is EAGVTQSPTHLIKTRGQQATLRCSPISGHTSVYWYQQALGLGLQFLLWYDEGEERNRGNFPPRFSGRQFPNYSSELNVNALELEDSALYLCASSLSYERLFGPGTRLTVL.

The chain recombines TRBV18 with TRBJ1-2; possibly TRBD1 for D (5 bases). Germline CDR1 reads KGHSH; CDR2 reads LQKENI. Trimming took off 1 base at V and 3 bases at J, with 12 bases between the two ends. The length of the CDR3 is 15 residues. This CDR3 is CASSPLVTGDYGYTF. The CDR3, as DNA: TGTGCCAGCTCACCACTTGTTACGGGGGACTATGGCTACACCTTC. The full variable domain, its missing parts supplied by reference TRBV18 and TRBJ1-2, is NAGVMQNPRHLVRRRGQEARLRCSPMKGHSHVYWYRQLPEEGLKFMVYLQKENIIDESGMPKERFSAEFPKEGPSILRIQQVVRGDSAAYFCASSPLVTGDYGYTFGSGTRLTVV.

This clone showed up just once. The genes are TRBV5-6 and TRBJ2-7; D tentatively reads TRBD1 or TRBD2 (5 bases each). The V and J ends lost 3 bases and 7 bases respectively, with 11 bases between them. Germline values: CDR1 SGHDT, CDR2 YYEEEE. CDR3 size: 12 residues. The CDR3 DNA reads TGTGCCAGCAGCTGGGGGACCTCGGAGCAGTACTTC. Protein product: CASSWGTSEQYF.

Points on this clone: This sample includes further DNA sequences coding for the same CDR3. The chain is built from TRBV6-6 and TRBJ2-7; D is unclear. V was shortened by 2 bases and J by 3 bases, with 2 bases between the two germline ends. This CDR3 comprises 11 residues. CDR1 and CDR2 (germline): MNHNY, SVGAGI (reference sequence). The CDR3 loop reads CASSYLYEQYF. The CDR3 DNA is TGTGCCAGCAGTTACCTCTACGAGCAGTACTTC.

Regarding this clone: The sample holds other DNA sequences that translate to the same CDR3. This chain uses TRBV7-9 with TRBJ1-5; no definite D call. The CDR3 spans 12 residues. Trimming took 2 bases from V and 6 from J, leaving 5 bases between them. Germline CDR1 reads SEHNR; CDR2 reads FQNEAQ (reference sequence). The CDR3 is CASSLLGQPQHF. CDR3 bases: TGTGCCAGCAGCTTACTAGGTCAGCCCCAGCATTTT.